This T cell receptor (beta chain) is drawn from a study of blood T cells in healthy people across ages. Study-level findings and limits: Diversity figures based on one million T cells were deemed too low.

It was with a sample-barcoded 5' primer and a J-beta primer mix that a second PCR of roughly 7 to 12 cycles was run. MiXCR, applied by TCRdb to the 5' RACE reads, yields one record per CDR3 protein. The sample lists about 1 million distinct CDR3 sequences; 35% to 50% were seen once. This CDR3 has 19 amino acids. J was trimmed by 0 bases and V by 5 bases; bases with no gene match: 15. Germline CDR1 is SQVTM and CDR2 is ANQGSEA. With regard to this clonotype: What it binds is unknown.

The origin of this receptor is a woman aged 55 to 70 in good health. The specimen sequenced was blood. This chain joins TRBV29-1 and TRBJ2-1; 11 nucleotides line up with TRBD2. The CDR3 loop reads CSVRPLWTSGSSSYNEQFF. The CDR3, as DNA: TGCAGCGTTCGCCCCCTGTGGACTAGCGGGTCTAGCTCCTACAATGAGCAGTTCTTC.